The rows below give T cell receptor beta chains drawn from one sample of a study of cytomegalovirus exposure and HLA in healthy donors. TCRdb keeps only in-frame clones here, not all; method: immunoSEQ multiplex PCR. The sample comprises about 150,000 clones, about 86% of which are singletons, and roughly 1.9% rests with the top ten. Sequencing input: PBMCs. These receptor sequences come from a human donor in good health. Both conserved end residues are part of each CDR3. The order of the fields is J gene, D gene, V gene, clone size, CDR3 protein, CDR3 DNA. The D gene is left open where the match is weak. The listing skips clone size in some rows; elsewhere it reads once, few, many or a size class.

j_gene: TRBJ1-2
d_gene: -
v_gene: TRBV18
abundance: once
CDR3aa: CASSESNYGYTF
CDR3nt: TGTGCCAGCTCAGAGTCTAACTATGGCTACACCTTC

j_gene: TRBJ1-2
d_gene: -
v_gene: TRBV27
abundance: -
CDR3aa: CASSLRLTDNYGYTF
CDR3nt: TGTGCCAGCAGTTTACGCCTGACAGATAACTATGGCTACACCTTC

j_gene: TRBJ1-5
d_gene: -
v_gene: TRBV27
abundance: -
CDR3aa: CASSYKSNQPQHF
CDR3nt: TGTGCCAGCTCTTATAAAAGCAATCAGCCCCAGCATTTT

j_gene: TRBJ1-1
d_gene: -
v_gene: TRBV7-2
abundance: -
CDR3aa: CASSHMGGGPEAFF
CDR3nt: TGTGCCAGCAGCCATATGGGGGGGGGACCAGAAGCTTTCTTT

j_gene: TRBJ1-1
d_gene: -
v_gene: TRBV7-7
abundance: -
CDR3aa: CASSPHIWGVDTEAFF
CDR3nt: TGTGCTAGCAGCCCCCATATTTGGGGGGTGGACACTGAAGCTTTCTTT

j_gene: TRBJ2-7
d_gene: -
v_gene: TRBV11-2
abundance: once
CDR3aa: CASSEESGVLQYEQYF
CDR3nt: TGTGCCAGCAGCGAAGAATCAGGGGTCCTCCAGTACGAGCAGTACTTC

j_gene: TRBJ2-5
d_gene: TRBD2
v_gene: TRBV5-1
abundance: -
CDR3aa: CASSLGASGGYQETQYF
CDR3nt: TGCGCCAGCAGCTTAGGGGCTAGCGGGGGGTACCAAGAGACCCAGTACTTC

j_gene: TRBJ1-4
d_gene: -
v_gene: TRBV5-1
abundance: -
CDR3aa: CASRETTNEKLFF
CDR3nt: TGCGCCAGCCGAGAGACAACTAATGAAAAACTGTTTTTT

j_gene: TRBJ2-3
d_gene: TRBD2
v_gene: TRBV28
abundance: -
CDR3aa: CASSNGRAGRDTQYF
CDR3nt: TGTGCCAGCAGTAACGGGAGGGCCGGGCGAGATACGCAGTATTTT

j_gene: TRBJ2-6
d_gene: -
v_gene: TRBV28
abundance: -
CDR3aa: CASSLGGLISGANVLTF
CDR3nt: TGTGCCAGCAGTTTGGGCGGACTGATTTCTGGGGCCAACGTCCTGACTTTC

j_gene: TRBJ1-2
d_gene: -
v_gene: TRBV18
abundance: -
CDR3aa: CASSPLTGTYGYTF
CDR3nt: TGTGCCAGCTCACCACTAACAGGGACCTATGGCTACACCTTC

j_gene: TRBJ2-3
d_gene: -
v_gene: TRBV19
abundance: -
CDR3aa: CASSSRDSLADTQYF
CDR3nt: TGTGCCAGTAGTAGCCGGGACTCCCTGGCAGATACGCAGTATTTT

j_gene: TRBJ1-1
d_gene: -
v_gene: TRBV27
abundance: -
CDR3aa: CASSLSGGDTEAFF
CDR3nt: TGTGCCAGCAGTTTATCCGGGGGGGACACTGAAGCTTTCTTT

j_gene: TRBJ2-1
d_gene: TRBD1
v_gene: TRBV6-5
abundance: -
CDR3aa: CASRNRGPTYNEQFF
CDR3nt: TGTGCCAGCAGGAACAGGGGGCCGACCTACAATGAGCAGTTCTTC

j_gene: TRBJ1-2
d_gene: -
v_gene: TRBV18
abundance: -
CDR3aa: CASSPQQGGYGYTF
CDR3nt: TGTGCCAGCTCACCTCAGCAGGGTGGCTATGGCTACACCTTC

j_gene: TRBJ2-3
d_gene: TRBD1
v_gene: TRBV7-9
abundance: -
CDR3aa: CASSTTDRVTDTQYF
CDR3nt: TGTGCCAGCAGCACAACCGACAGGGTTACAGATACGCAGTATTTT

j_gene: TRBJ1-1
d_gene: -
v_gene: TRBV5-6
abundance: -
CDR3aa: CASSPWGWARVSEAFF
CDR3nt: TGTGCCAGCAGCCCCTGGGGATGGGCGAGGGTATCTGAAGCTTTCTTT

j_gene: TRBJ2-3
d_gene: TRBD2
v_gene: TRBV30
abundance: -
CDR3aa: CAAGLAVGTDTQYF
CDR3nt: TGTGCCGCCGGACTAGCGGTCGGCACAGATACGCAGTATTTT

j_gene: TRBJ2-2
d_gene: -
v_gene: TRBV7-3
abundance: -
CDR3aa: CASSSQSGSGELFF
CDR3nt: TGTGCCAGCAGCTCCCAATCGGGGTCCGGGGAGCTGTTTTTT

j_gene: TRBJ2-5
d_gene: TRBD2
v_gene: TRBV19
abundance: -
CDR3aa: CASSIDGGLAAETQYF
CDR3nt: TGTGCCAGTAGTATAGATGGGGGACTAGCAGCCGAGACCCAGTACTTC

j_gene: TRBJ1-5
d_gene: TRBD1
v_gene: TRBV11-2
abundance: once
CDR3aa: CASSSGQGAGQPQHF
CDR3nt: TGTGCCAGCAGCTCGGGACAGGGGGCAGGTCAGCCCCAGCATTTT

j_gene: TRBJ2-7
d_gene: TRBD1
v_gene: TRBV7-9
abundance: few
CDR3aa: CASSPGQGFSYEQYF
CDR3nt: TGTGCCAGCAGTCCCGGACAGGGTTTCTCCTACGAGCAGTACTTC

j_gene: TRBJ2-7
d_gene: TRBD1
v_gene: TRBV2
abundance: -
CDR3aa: CASTEDRGTYEQYF
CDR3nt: TGTGCCAGCACTGAGGACAGGGGCACCTACGAGCAGTACTTC

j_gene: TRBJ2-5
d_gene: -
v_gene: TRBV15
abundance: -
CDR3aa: CATSRDLKGRGTQYF
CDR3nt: TGTGCCACCAGCAGAGATCTCAAGGGGCGGGGGACCCAGTACTTC

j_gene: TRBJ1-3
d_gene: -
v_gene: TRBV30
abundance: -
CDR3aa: CAWSPLGFSGNTIYF
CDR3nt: TGTGCCTGGAGTCCCCTAGGATTCTCTGGAAACACCATATATTTT

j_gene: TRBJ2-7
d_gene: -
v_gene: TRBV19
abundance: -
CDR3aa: CASSIGAGEDEQYF
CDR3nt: TGTGCCAGTAGTATAGGGGCAGGGGAAGACGAGCAGTACTTC

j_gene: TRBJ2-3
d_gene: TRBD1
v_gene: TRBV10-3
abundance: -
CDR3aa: CAISGPGQGYTDTQYF
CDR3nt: TGTGCCATCAGTGGACCCGGACAGGGATACACAGATACGCAGTATTTT

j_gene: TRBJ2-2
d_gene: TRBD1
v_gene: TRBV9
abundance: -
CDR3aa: CASSVVGGTGTGIFRTGELFF
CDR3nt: TGTGCCAGCAGCGTAGTTGGGGGTACCGGGACAGGGATTTTCAGGACCGGGGAGCTGTTTTTT

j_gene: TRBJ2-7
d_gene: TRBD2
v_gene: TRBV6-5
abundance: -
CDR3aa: CASTRTSGRGEQYF
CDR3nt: TGTGCCAGCACCAGGACTAGCGGGAGAGGGGAGCAGTACTTC

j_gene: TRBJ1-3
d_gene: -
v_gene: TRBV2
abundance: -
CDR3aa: CASSDKEPTSGNTIYF
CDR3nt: TGTGCCAGCAGTGATAAGGAGCCTACCTCTGGAAACACCATATATTTT

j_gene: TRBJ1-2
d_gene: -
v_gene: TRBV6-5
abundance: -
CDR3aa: CASSYSIAANYGYTF
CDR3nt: TGTGCCAGCAGTTACTCGATCGCAGCTAACTATGGCTACACCTTC

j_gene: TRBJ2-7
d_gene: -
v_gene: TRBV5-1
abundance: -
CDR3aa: CASSRPGHQIYEQYF
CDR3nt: TGCGCCAGCAGCCGGCCGGGACACCAGATCTACGAGCAGTACTTC

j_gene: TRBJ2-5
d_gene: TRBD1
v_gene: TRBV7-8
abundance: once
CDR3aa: CASSPRDREVVGTQYF
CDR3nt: TGTGCCAGCAGCCCGAGGGACAGGGAGGTGGTAGGGACCCAGTACTTC

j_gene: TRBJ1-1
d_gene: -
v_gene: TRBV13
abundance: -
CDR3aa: CASSISLKYRAMNTEAFF
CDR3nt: TGTGCCAGCAGCATATCGCTTAAATACAGGGCCATGAACACTGAAGCTTTCTTT

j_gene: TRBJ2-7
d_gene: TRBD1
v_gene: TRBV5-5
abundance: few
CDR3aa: CASSFNGQAEQYF
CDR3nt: TGTGCCAGCAGCTTCAATGGACAGGCCGAGCAGTACTTC

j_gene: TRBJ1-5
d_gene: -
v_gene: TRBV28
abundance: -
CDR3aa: CASSLDRRNQPQHF
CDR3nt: TGTGCCAGCAGTTTAGACAGGCGCAATCAGCCCCAGCATTTT

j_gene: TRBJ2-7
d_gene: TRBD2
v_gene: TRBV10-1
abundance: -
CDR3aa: CASSDGTSGYEQYF
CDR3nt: TGCGCCAGCAGTGACGGGACTAGCGGCTACGAGCAGTACTTC

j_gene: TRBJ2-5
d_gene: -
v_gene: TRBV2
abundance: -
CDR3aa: CASTRRGGRETQYF
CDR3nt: TGTGCCAGCACGAGGAGGGGGGGCCGGGAGACCCAGTACTTC

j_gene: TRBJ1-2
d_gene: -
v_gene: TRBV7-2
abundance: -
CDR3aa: CASSLEKHGYTF
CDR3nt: TGTGCCAGCAGCTTAGAAAAGCATGGCTACACCTTC

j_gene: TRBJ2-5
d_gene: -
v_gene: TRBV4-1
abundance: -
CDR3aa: CASSPVGEETQYF
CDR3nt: TGCGCCAGCAGCCCGGTAGGGGAAGAGACCCAGTACTTC

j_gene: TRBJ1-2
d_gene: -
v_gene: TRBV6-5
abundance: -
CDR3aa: CASSYSIGGDGYTF
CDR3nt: TGTGCCAGCAGTTACTCGATAGGGGGGGATGGCTACACCTTC

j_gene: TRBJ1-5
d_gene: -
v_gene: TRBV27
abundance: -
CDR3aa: CASSFGQGQSQPQHF
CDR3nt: TGTGCCAGCAGTTTCGGGCAGGGCCAAAGTCAGCCCCAGCATTTT

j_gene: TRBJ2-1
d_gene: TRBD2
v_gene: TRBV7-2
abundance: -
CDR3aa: CASSLRGGAPSKGQFF
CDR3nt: TGTGCCAGCAGCCTTCGGGGGGGGGCCCCCAGTAAAGGGCAGTTCTTC

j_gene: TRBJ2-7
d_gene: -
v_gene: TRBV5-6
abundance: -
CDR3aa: CASSLSGVEQYF
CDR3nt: TGTGCCAGCAGCTTGTCGGGGGTAGAGCAGTACTTC

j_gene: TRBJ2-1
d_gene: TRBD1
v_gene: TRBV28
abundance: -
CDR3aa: CASHSPTGGTYNEQFF
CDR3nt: TGTGCCAGCCATTCTCCAACAGGGGGTACCTACAATGAGCAGTTCTTC

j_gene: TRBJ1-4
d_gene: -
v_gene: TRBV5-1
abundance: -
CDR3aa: CASSLVHSTNEKLFF
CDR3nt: TGCGCCAGCAGCTTGGTTCACTCAACTAATGAAAAACTGTTTTTT

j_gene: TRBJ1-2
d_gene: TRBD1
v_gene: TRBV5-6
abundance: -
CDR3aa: CASSLFQGAWGYTF
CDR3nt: TGTGCCAGCAGCTTGTTCCAGGGGGCATGGGGCTACACCTTC

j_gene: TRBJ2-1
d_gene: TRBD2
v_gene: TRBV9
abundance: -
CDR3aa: CASSVPLAGGSNEQFF
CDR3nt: TGTGCCAGCAGCGTACCACTAGCGGGAGGATCCAATGAGCAGTTCTTC

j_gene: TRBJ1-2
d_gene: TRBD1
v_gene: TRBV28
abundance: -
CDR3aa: CASSPPFDRAYGYTF
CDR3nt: TGTGCCAGCAGTCCCCCCTTTGACAGGGCCTATGGCTACACCTTC

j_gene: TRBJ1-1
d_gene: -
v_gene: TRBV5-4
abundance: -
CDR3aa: CASSHGQNTEAFF
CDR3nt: TGTGCCAGCAGCCACGGACAGAACACTGAAGCTTTCTTT

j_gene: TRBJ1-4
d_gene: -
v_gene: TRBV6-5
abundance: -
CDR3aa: CASSYSRRSNEKLFF
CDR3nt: TGTGCCAGCAGTTACTCGAGACGGAGCAATGAAAAACTGTTTTTT

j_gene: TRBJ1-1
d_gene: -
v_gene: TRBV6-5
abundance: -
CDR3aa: CASTRTGMNTEAFF
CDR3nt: TGTGCCAGCACCCGAACAGGGATGAACACTGAAGCTTTCTTT

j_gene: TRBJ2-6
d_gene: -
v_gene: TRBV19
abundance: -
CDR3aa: CAASGRSGANVLTF
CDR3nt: TGTGCCGCGTCAGGGAGGAGCGGGGCCAACGTCCTGACTTTC

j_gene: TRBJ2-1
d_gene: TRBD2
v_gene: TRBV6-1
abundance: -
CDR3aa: CASSQLAGVDGEQFF
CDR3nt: TGTGCCAGCAGTCAACTAGCGGGAGTAGATGGTGAGCAGTTCTTC

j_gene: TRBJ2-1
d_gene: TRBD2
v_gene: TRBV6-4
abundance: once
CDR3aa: CASSRAGSLREQFF
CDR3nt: TGTGCTAGCAGTCGAGCGGGGAGCTTACGTGAGCAGTTCTTC

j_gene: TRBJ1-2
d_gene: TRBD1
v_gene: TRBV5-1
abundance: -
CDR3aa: CASSLGGTGYGYTF
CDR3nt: TGCGCCAGCAGCTTGGGGGGGACAGGCTATGGCTACACCTTC

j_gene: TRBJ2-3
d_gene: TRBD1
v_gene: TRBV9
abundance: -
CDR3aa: CASSVGGDSHTDTQYF
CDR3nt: TGTGCCAGCAGCGTAGGTGGGGACAGCCACACAGATACGCAGTATTTT

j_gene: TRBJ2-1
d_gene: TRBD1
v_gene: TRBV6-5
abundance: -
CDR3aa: CASSSDRGGHNEQFF
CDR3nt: TGTGCCAGCAGTTCCGACAGGGGTGGCCACAATGAGCAGTTCTTC

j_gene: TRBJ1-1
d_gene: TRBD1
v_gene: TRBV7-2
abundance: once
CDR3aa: CASSRRQGSGTEAFF
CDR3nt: TGTGCCAGCAGCAGGAGACAGGGTTCGGGCACTGAAGCTTTCTTT